One sample yielded the 17 T cell receptor beta chains listed below, sequenced in a study of read filtering for tumor transcriptome and immune sequencing. The library was built from about 400 ng RNA with molecular barcoded adaptors for alpha/delta and beta/gamma chains. TCRdb re-derived calls from the reads in MiXCR, one entry per CDR3 protein. Found here are about 130,000 distinct CDR3 sequences, 13% of them singletons; the top ten hold around 10%. Specimen: a population of CD138-negative cells sorted from bone marrow. Source of these receptors: a donor older than 35 with multiple myeloma.

As regards this clonotype: A read error may explain this, as a much larger clone is one base away. The chain couples TRBV7-2 to TRBJ2-1; TRBD2 aligns across 7 bases. The J segment lost 8 bases and the V segment lost 6 bases, leaving 13 bases of the junction unmatched. The germline V gene encodes CDR1 SGHTA and CDR2 FQGNSA. The CDR3 has 15 amino acids. The chain's CDR3 is CASRRGGSGNDEQFF. CDR3 nucleotides: TGTGCCAGCAGACGGGGCGGGAGTGGTAACGATGAGCAGTTCTTC. Full variable domain (remainder filled in from reference TRBV7-2 and TRBJ2-1): GAGVSQSPSNKVTEKGKDVELRCDPISGHTALYWYRQSLGQGLEFLIYFQGNSAPDKSGLPSDRFSAERTGGSVSTLTIQRTQQEDSAVYLCASRRGGSGNDEQFFGPGTRLTVL.

Note on this clonotype: A much larger clone sits a single nucleotide away, making a read error possible. This chain links TRBV7-6 with TRBJ2-7, with 10 bases that match TRBD2. The germline CDR1 and CDR2 sequences are SGHVS and FNYEAQ. This CDR3 contains 15 residues. The junction had 6 bases not matched to a gene; V was cut back by 5 bases and J by 2 bases. The CDR3 coding sequence is TGTGCCAGCAGCGACAGGACTAGCGGAGCCTACGAGCAGTACTTC. This sequence encodes CASSDRTSGAYEQYF.

The chain couples TRBV12-3 or TRBV12-4 to TRBJ2-5, with D possibly being TRBD2 (6 bases). The CDR3 spans 13 residues. V was cut by 5 bases and J by 5 bases, with 12 bases left in between. The CDR3 nucleotides read TGTGCCAGCAGTAAGGGGAGGCCGGAGACCCAGTACTTC. It specifies CASSKGRPETQYF.

This clonotype has only a few counts. A much larger clone is a single base away; this may be a read error. The CDR3 does not close with the conserved phenylalanine or tryptophan, likely indicating a read error. V usage is TRBV5-1 and J usage is TRBJ1-4, with 7 bases lining up with TRBD1. Losses at the gene ends were 0 bases for V and 8 bases for J; bases not matched to a gene: 4. Germline-derived CDR1 and CDR2 are SGHRS and YFSETQ. The CDR3 spans 14 residues. The CDR3 DNA reads TGCGCCAGCAGCTTGGGACAGGGAACGGAAAAACTGTTTTGT. Protein: CASSLGQGTEKLFC.

Many counts were recorded for this clonotype. This sequence joins TRBV30 and TRBJ1-1, with D tentatively TRBD1 (5 bases). The CDR3 length is 13 residues. Per the germline V gene, CDR1 is GTSNPN and CDR2 is SVGIG (reference sequence). Trimming removed 2 bases at V and 4 bases at J, with 11 bases between. The CDR3 loop is CAWSRGAGTEAFF. CDR3 DNA sequence: TGTGCCTGGAGTCGTGGGGCGGGCACTGAAGCTTTCTTT.

This clonotype was recorded at least ten times. The rearrangement uses TRBV20-1 and TRBJ2-5; unclear D gene. Trimming removed 0 bases from V and 5 bases from J, with 10 bases in between. The CDR3 runs to 13 residues. Germline CDR1 and CDR2: DFQATT and SNEGSKA (reference sequence). CDR3 amino acids: CSARDRRGETQYF. The CDR3 coding sequence is TGCAGTGCTAGAGATCGCCGTGGCGAGACCCAGTACTTC.

The chain uses TRBV6-2 or TRBV6-3 and TRBJ2-1; 9 bases align to TRBD1. The CDR3 is 13 amino acids. V trimming: 10 bases; J trimming: 8 bases; junction bases outside the gene matches: 9. Per the germline V gene, CDR1 is MNHEY and CDR2 is SVGEGT. Here the CDR3 reads CATKQGAWYEQFF. CDR3 DNA: TGTGCCACAAAACAGGGGGCTTGGTATGAGCAGTTCTTC.

This clonotype was detected many times. The chain is built from TRBV10-1 and TRBJ2-7; 10 bases are a match to TRBD2. CDR1 is WNHNN, CDR2 SYGVQD, per germline (reference sequence). The CDR3 spans 15 residues. The junction had 6 bases not matched to a gene; V was cut back by 0 bases and J by 7 bases. This CDR3 reads CASSESLAGAREQYF. The CDR3 nucleotides read TGCGCCAGCAGTGAGTCGCTAGCGGGAGCGAGGGAGCAGTACTTC.

A remark on this clonotype: A clone one base away is much larger, so this may be a read error. As DNA, the CDR3 is TGCGCCAGCAGCTTGGCCCAGGGGCGGAACACTGAAGCTCTCTTT. Protein product: CASSLAQGRNTEALF. The chain couples TRBV5-1 to TRBJ1-6, with D perhaps matching TRBD1 (6 bases). Per germline, CDR1 SGHRS and CDR2 YFSETQ. The CDR3 totals 15 residues.

With respect to this clonotype: A much more abundant neighbour one base away suggests this may be a read error. The rearrangement links TRBV28 to TRBJ2-1; possible D gene TRBD2, 6 bases. Germline loops: CDR1 MDHEN, CDR2 SYDVKM. The CDR3 is made up of 14 amino acids. CDR3 sequence reads: CASSLPGRTNGQFF. The CDR3 region has the DNA TGTGCCAGCAGTTTACCGGGGAGGACCAATGGGCAGTTCTTC.

This clonotype showed up many times. This chain uses TRBV7-9 with TRBJ1-4; D gene uncertain. Germline lookup yields CDR1 SEHNR and CDR2 FQNEAQ (reference sequence). The length of the CDR3 is 14 residues. Deletions cut 2 bases from V and 7 bases from J, with 11 bases between. This chain's CDR3 is CASSLNGLGEKLFF. CDR3 bases: TGTGCCAGCAGCTTAAATGGCTTAGGTGAAAAACTGTTTTTT.

In its sample, this clonotype was seen many times. J is TRBJ1-5 and V is TRBV6-5; no clear D gene. The germline CDR1 and CDR2 sequences are MNHEY and SVGAGI. The CDR3 covers 15 residues. Trimming shortened V by 5 bases and J by 1 base, and 12 bases separated the two germline ends. The CDR3 DNA follows: TGTGCCAGCAGTGATGGTAGTCTGAGCAATCAGCCCCAGCATTTT. Protein: CASSDGSLSNQPQHF.

This clonotype was seen only a few times. The rearrangement links TRBV18 to TRBJ2-3, with D unresolved. The CDR3 has 14 residues. Trimming pared 1 base from V and 4 bases from J, leaving 9 bases between. Germline CDR1 is KGHSH and CDR2 is LQKENI. DNA of the CDR3: TGTGCCAGCTCACCACTCCTCGAGTCAGATACGCAGTATTTT. Its protein product is CASSPLLESDTQYF.

This clonotype came up many times. V is TRBV2 and J is TRBJ2-5, with D possibly TRBD2 on 5 matching bases. Trimming pared 6 bases from V and 5 bases from J, leaving 19 bases between. From germline, CDR1 is SNHLY and CDR2 FYNNEI. The CDR3 runs 15 residues. This CDR3 reads CASSDAGGVDETQYF. CDR3 DNA sequence: TGTGCCAGCAGCGACGCAGGAGGAGTCGACGAGACCCAGTACTTC.

This clonotype turned up a few times. The rearrangement uses TRBV7-3 and TRBJ2-2, with no clear D. This CDR3 spans 11 amino acids. Germline-derived CDR1 and CDR2 are SGHTA and FQGTGA. V lost 6 bases and J 8 bases, leaving 7 bases between the germline ends. This CDR3 is CASRNIGELFF. CDR3 bases: TGTGCCAGCAGAAATATTGGGGAGCTGTTTTTT.

About this clonotype itself: This sequence may be a read error, since a much larger clone differs from it by one base. This chain joins TRBV5-1 and TRBJ2-4; D assignment may be TRBD1 or TRBD2 (6 bases each). Germline V gene sequence: CDR1 SGHRS, CDR2 YFSETQ. There are 14 residues in the CDR3. Trimming removed 4 bases at V and 11 bases at J, with 19 bases between. CDR3 coding DNA: TGCGCCAGCAGCGCGGGACATTCAGTGAACCTTCAGTACTTC. Its protein is CASSAGHSVNLQYF.

This clonotype was counted many times. The rearrangement uses TRBV19 and TRBJ2-1; TRBD2 matches 10 bases. The CDR3 length is 16 residues. CDR1 LNHDA and CDR2 SQIVND come from the germline V gene (reference sequence). The trim removed 3 bases at V and 5 bases at J, leaving 7 bases unmatched. CDR3 sequence (DNA): TGTGCCAGTAGTATGCTAGCGGGAGTGCGCCACAATGAGCAGTTCTTC. It yields the protein CASSMLAGVRHNEQFF.